This T cell receptor (beta chain) was found in a study of OX40 agonist ivuxolimab in advanced cancers. Broader study findings: Nonresponders, in some cases, also had low normalized T-cell clonal expansion. The antigens recognized by the expanded peripheral T cells, that is their antigen specificity, were not determined.

Assay used: immunoSEQ multiplex PCR; TCRdb lists only in-frame clones, some missing. The profile covers about 66,000 clones, with roughly nine tenths appearing a single time and 14% taken by the ten largest. As regards this clone: Its target is unknown.

Autoimmune disease history or systemic immunosuppression disqualified patients. The length of the CDR3 is 14 residues. After removal of 1 base from V and 4 bases from J, the junction contained 2 bases not matched to a gene. Germline values: CDR1 MGHRA, CDR2 YSYEKL. This sample comprised CD4+ or CD8+ T cells sorted from blood, obtained in a trial of the OX40 agonist ivuxolimab. The V call is TRBV4-1, the J call TRBJ2-5, with 8 bases aligning to TRBD2. This TCR was recovered from an adult with an advanced solid tumor such as melanoma, head and neck, liver or kidney cancer. The CDR3 bases are TGCGCCAGCAGCCAAGTTCTAGCGGGAGAGACCCAGTACTTC. It is translated as CASSQVLAGETQYF.